The 26 T cell receptor beta chains listed next were all sequenced from one sample in a study of blood T cell repertoires in COVID-19. The protocol was immunoSEQ multiplex PCR, while the TCRdb copy is restricted to in-frame clones and leaves out a portion. Among roughly 330,000 clones listed, nearly 90% were seen once. Input material: PBMCs or T cells enriched from blood (not recorded which). The source is a woman younger than 45 who had recovered from COVID-19.

The chain carries TRBV19 and TRBJ2-3, with D tentatively TRBD2 (6 bases). Germline V lookup: CDR1 LNHDA, CDR2 SQIVND (reference sequence). The CDR3 extends over 18 amino acids. V lost 4 bases and J 1 base, leaving 21 bases between the germline ends. For the CDR3, the DNA is TGTGCCAGTAGTAAGCCCCTCCGTTGGGGGGAAGGCACAGATACGCAGTATTTT. Encoded protein: CASSKPLRWGEGTDTQYF. Filled out from reference TRBV19 and TRBJ2-3, the complete variable domain reads DGGITQSPKYLFRKEGQNVTLSCEQNLNHDAMYWYRQDPGQGLRLIYYSQIVNDFQKGDIAEGYSVSREKKESFPLTVTSAQKNPTAFYLCASSKPLRWGEGTDTQYFGPGTRLTVL.

The rearrangement links TRBV5-1 to TRBJ2-2, with 9 bases aligning to TRBD2. The CDR3 is 17 amino acids. CDR1 SGHRS and CDR2 YFSETQ come from the germline V gene. The ends lost 0 bases at V and 4 bases at J; junction bases unmatched: 7. The CDR3 DNA is TGCGCCAGCAGCTTGGCAAATGAAGCGGGGGGCACCGGGGAGCTGTTTTTT. Its protein product is CASSLANEAGGTGELFF.

The chain couples TRBV3-1 (or the pseudogene TRBV3-2) to TRBJ1-1; the match to TRBD1 covers 7 bases. Trimming took 4 bases from V and 1 from J; bases not matched to a gene: 3. From germline, CDR1 is LGHDT and CDR2 YNNKEL (reference sequence). The CDR3 length is 14 residues. CDR3 in amino acids: CASSPRTGNTEAFF. The CDR3 DNA follows: TGTGCCAGCAGCCCACGGACAGGGAACACTGAAGCTTTCTTT.

Here the CDR3 DNA reads TGTGCCAGCAGAGGACGGAGGGATGAAAAACTGTTTTTT. This gives the protein CASRGRRDEKLFF. This rearrangement joins TRBV6-5 to TRBJ1-4; D not certain. CDR1 MNHEY and CDR2 SVGAGI come from the germline V gene. The ends were cut back, 6 bases at V and 6 bases at J, with 11 bases in the middle. The CDR3 covers 13 residues.

A single count supports this clone. The rearrangement joins TRBV9 to TRBJ1-6, with D tentatively TRBD1 (6 bases). Germline V CDR1 and CDR2: SGDLS, YYNGEE. CDR3 length: 14 residues. Trimming removed 3 bases at V and 8 bases at J, with 12 bases between. CDR3 sequence: CASSAGEIDSPLHF. For the CDR3, the DNA is TGTGCCAGCAGCGCAGGGGAGATTGATTCACCCCTCCACTTT.

The chain links TRBV6-1 to TRBJ1-1; TRBD1 might be the D (6 bases). The V end was cut by 2 bases, the J end by 1 base, with 14 bases between. The CDR3 has 16 residues. In germline, CDR1 is MNHNS, CDR2 SASEGT. CDR3 sequence: CASSEKWGTTNTEAFF. The CDR3, as DNA: TGTGCCAGCAGTGAAAAGTGGGGGACAACGAACACTGAAGCTTTCTTT.

The gene calls are TRBV30 and TRBJ1-2; the D is unclear. Germline V gene data show CDR1 as GTSNPN and CDR2 as SVGIG (reference sequence). The CDR3 loop spans 12 amino acids. With 3 bases removed from V and 5 bases from J, the gap between germline ends came to 10 bases. DNA of the CDR3: TGTGCCTGGAGCGCGACGGAGTATGGCTACACCTTC. Its protein product is CAWSATEYGYTF.

V usage is TRBV29-1 and J usage is TRBJ2-3; a weak D match, TRBD2 (5 bases). The CDR3 totals 13 residues. The germline V gene encodes CDR1 SQVTM and CDR2 ANQGSEA. V was clipped by 6 bases and J by 0 bases, with 10 bases between them. CDR3: CSVLAVSTDTQYF. CDR3 bases: TGCAGCGTCCTAGCCGTTAGCACAGATACGCAGTATTTT.

V gene TRBV6-1 combines with J gene TRBJ1-2, with D perhaps matching TRBD1 (6 bases). This CDR3 is 14 amino acids long. Germline assignment: CDR1 MNHNS and CDR2 SASEGT. With 6 bases removed from V and 7 bases from J, the gap between germline ends came to 18 bases. CDR3 coding DNA: TGTGCCAGCAGATTCAGCGGGGAAGGGGGTGGCTACACCTTC. Translation: CASRFSGEGGGYTF.

V gene TRBV19 combines with J gene TRBJ1-5; 8 nucleotides line up with TRBD1. This CDR3 spans 15 amino acids. Per the germline V gene, CDR1 is LNHDA and CDR2 is SQIVND (reference sequence). V dropped 9 bases and J dropped 4; count of bases not matched to a gene: 11. CDR3 DNA: TGTGCCAGCCTGGGCCAGGGGGCTTGGAATCAGCCCCAGCATTTT. Residues: CASLGQGAWNQPQHF.

This clone has only one observation. The CDR3 DNA follows: TGCGCCAGCAGCCAAGTCGGCAATCAGCCCCAGCATTTT. Amino acid sequence: CASSQVGNQPQHF. This sequence joins TRBV4-1 and TRBJ1-5, with D unclear. The CDR3 is 13 residues long. Germline CDR1 reads MGHRA; CDR2 reads YSYEKL. V was cut by 1 base and J by 2 bases, with 3 bases left in between.

This sequence joins TRBV30 and TRBJ2-5; D ambiguous. V was cut by 2 bases and J by 5 bases, with 12 bases left in between. The CDR3 runs 13 residues. Germline V CDR1 and CDR2: GTSNPN, SVGIG (reference sequence). CDR3 protein: CAWSIGSPETQYF. In nucleotides, the CDR3 is TGTGCCTGGAGTATTGGTAGTCCCGAGACCCAGTACTTC.

The rearrangement links TRBV10-3 to TRBJ2-7; D perhaps matches TRBD1 (5 bases). CDR1 and CDR2 (germline): ENHRY, SYGVKD. This CDR3 comprises 13 residues. The germline V and J ends were trimmed by 2 bases and 4 bases, with 9 bases remaining between them. The CDR3: CAISEDRGYEQYF. CDR3 coding DNA: TGTGCCATCAGTGAGGACAGAGGTTACGAGCAGTACTTC.

The rearrangement uses TRBV4-3 and TRBJ2-3, with 10 bases aligning to TRBD2. J was trimmed by 2 bases and V by 0 bases; bases with no gene match: 5. CDR1 is LGHNA and CDR2 is YSLEER in the germline V gene. The CDR3 spans 17 residues. DNA for the CDR3: TGCGCCAGCAGCCAAGAGTTCCTAGCGGGAGTCACAGATACGCAGTATTTT. It translates to CASSQEFLAGVTDTQYF.

This chain links TRBV5-4 with TRBJ1-3; D might be TRBD1 (5 bases). The V gene's germline CDR1 is SGHNT and CDR2 YYREEE (reference sequence). The CDR3 loop spans 14 amino acids. The V end lost 4 bases, the J end lost 3 bases, and 11 bases lay between the germline ends. The CDR3 sequence is CASSPAGGGNTIYF. In nucleotides, the CDR3 is TGTGCCAGCAGCCCGGCCGGGGGTGGAAACACCATATATTTT.

This clone was observed once. This rearrangement joins TRBV7-9 to TRBJ2-1, with 10 bases aligning to TRBD2. Trimming at V came to 5 bases and at J to 1 base, leaving 8 bases not matched to a gene. In germline, CDR1 is SEHNR, CDR2 FQNEAQ (reference sequence). This CDR3 comprises 17 residues. DNA for the CDR3: TGTGCCAGCAGCCATAGCGGGGGGACGGAATCCTACAATGAGCAGTTCTTC. This sequence encodes CASSHSGGTESYNEQFF.

The CDR3 bases are TGCGCCAGCAATAGGGGAGGGGATGAAAAACTGTTTTTT. Its protein product is CASNRGGDEKLFF. This chain joins TRBV5-1 and TRBJ1-4, with a possible D match to TRBD1 (5 bases). The CDR3 spans 13 residues. Per the germline V gene, CDR1 is SGHRS and CDR2 is YFSETQ. V was clipped by 6 bases and J by 6 bases, with 12 bases between them.

The chain joins TRBV5-1 to TRBJ1-2; no clear D. Trimming stripped 3 bases from V and 0 bases from J, with 9 bases between. The CDR3 has 14 amino acids. CDR1 is SGHRS and CDR2 is YFSETQ in the germline V gene. The CDR3 nucleotides are TGCGCCAGCAGCTCGGACGGGGCTAACTATGGCTACACCTTC. Amino acids: CASSSDGANYGYTF.

The V and J genes are TRBV30 and TRBJ1-6, with a possible D match to TRBD1 (5 bases). The CDR3 is 12 residues long. From germline, CDR1 is GTSNPN and CDR2 SVGIG (reference sequence). The V and J ends lost 5 bases and 7 bases respectively, with 9 bases between them. Here the CDR3 reads CAWEQGNSPLHF. CDR3 in DNA: TGTGCCTGGGAGCAGGGAAATTCACCCCTCCACTTT.

This chain uses TRBV10-3 with TRBJ2-3; weak D call: TRBD2 (6 bases). V lost 10 bases, J lost 0 bases, and 14 bases lay in between. The CDR3 is made up of 14 amino acids. In germline, CDR1 is ENHRY, CDR2 SYGVKD. This CDR3 reads CATRGGVSTDTQYF. In DNA, the CDR3 is TGTGCCACCCGGGGCGGGGTTAGCACAGATACGCAGTATTTT.

The chain is built from TRBV5-1 and TRBJ1-3; 7 bases are a match to TRBD1. J gave up 2 bases and V 4 bases, and 9 bases lay outside the gene matches. The CDR3 runs 16 residues. From germline, CDR1 is SGHRS and CDR2 YFSETQ. CDR3 protein: CASSQRPTGTGNTIYF. DNA for the CDR3: TGCGCCAGCAGCCAACGACCGACAGGGACTGGAAACACCATATATTTT.

The gene calls are TRBV6-5 and TRBJ1-2; 7 nucleotides match TRBD1. Losses at the gene ends were 6 bases for V and 8 bases for J; bases not matched to a gene: 9. The CDR3 is 13 amino acids. Germline lookup yields CDR1 MNHEY and CDR2 SVGAGI. DNA for the CDR3: TGTGCCAGCAGCCTGACAGGGCCCCAAGGCTACACCTTC. Its protein is CASSLTGPQGYTF.

This clone was observed once. The chain has TRBV9 and TRBJ1-3, with 7 bases matching TRBD1. Germline lookup yields CDR1 SGDLS and CDR2 YYNGEE. V was clipped by 3 bases and J by 0 bases; unmatched bases: 3. The CDR3 is 15 amino acids. The CDR3: CASSETGNSGNTIYF. The CDR3 DNA follows: TGTGCCAGCAGCGAGACAGGGAACTCTGGAAACACCATATATTTT.

The CDR3 is CSVATGGVDYGYTF. The CDR3 nucleotides read TGCAGCGTTGCAACAGGGGGAGTCGACTATGGCTACACCTTC. The chain couples TRBV29-1 to TRBJ1-2; 8 nucleotides line up with TRBD1. Trimming cost V 4 bases and J 3 bases; bases outside gene matches: 7. Germline CDR1 SQVTM, CDR2 ANQGSEA. The CDR3 loop spans 14 amino acids.

About this clone itself: This specimen includes other DNA sequences encoding the same CDR3. The V gene is TRBV12-3 or TRBV12-4, the J gene TRBJ1-2; D not resolved. The V and J ends lost 1 base and 8 bases respectively, with 8 bases between them. The CDR3 sequence is 12 residues long. The CDR3 bases are TGTGCCAGCAGTTTAGGGGGAGGAGGCTACACCTTC. Its protein is CASSLGGGGYTF.

The chain is built from TRBV19 and TRBJ1-1, with no clear D. V lost 5 bases and J 11 bases, leaving 24 bases between the germline ends. Germline loops: CDR1 LNHDA, CDR2 SQIVND (reference sequence). The CDR3 runs to 15 residues. CDR3 coding DNA: TGTGCCAGTAGTCATCGGGAGTTAAGTGCCTTTGTCGCTTTCTTT. Its protein product is CASSHRELSAFVAFF.